One TCR beta chain is described in this entry. Participant ages covered about 18 to 89 years across some 25 US areas. TCRdb's table, derived via immunoSEQ multiplex PCR, lists solely in-frame clones and lacks some. The sample holds around 330,000 clones, about nine tenths seen once. The sample comes from a study of blood T cell repertoires in COVID-19. Study overall: Some COVID-19 samples were acute and others convalescent; all came from the United States, Italy and Spain. T cells, B-cell-depleted T cells, or PBMCs provided the cDNA or gDNA that served as material.

Trimming removed 3 bases at V and 5 bases at J, with 26 bases between. The V gene's germline CDR1 is SGHNT and CDR2 YYREEE (reference sequence). The CDR3 loop spans 18 amino acids. This clonotype was sampled from a man between 60 and 70 years old who had recovered from COVID-19. Sequencing was done on a sample of PBMCs or T cells enriched from blood (not recorded which). V is TRBV5-4 and J is TRBJ2-5; tentative D call: TRBD2 (7 bases). The CDR3, as DNA: TGTGCCAGCAGCTCACCCGGGCCCCTAGGGGGGGCCGGTGAGACCCAGTACTTC. Translating it yields CASSSPGPLGGAGETQYF.